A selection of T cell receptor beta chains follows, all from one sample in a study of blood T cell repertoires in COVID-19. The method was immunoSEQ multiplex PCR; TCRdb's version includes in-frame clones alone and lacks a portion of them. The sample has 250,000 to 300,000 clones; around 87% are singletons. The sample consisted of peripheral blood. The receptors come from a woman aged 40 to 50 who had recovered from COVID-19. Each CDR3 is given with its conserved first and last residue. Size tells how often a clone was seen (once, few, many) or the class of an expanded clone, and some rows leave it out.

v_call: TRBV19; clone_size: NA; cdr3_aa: CATASSPGLGGNTIYF
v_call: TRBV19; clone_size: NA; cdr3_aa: CASSMGLAGGVAKNIQYF
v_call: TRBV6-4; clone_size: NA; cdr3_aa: CASSRGQASYNEQFF
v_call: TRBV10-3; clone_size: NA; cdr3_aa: CAITLSPTGIAHGYTF
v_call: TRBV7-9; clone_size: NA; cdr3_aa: CASSLKIDRGRRAFF
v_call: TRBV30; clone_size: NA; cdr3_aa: CAYGRAHLGIYGYTF
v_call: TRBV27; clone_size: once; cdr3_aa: CASTPSLRTGVAEQYF
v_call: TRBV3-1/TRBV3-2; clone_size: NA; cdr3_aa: CASSQDGTSGGLPYEQYF
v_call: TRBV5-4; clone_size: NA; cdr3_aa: CASSNLGRGGFYEQYF
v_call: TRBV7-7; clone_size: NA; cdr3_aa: CASSPVTGPYGYTF
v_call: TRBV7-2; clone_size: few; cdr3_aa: CASSLDQWGDTEAFF
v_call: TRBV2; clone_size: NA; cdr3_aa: CASLRTRGTEAFF
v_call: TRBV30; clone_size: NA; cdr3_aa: CAWSDSGRGYNSPLHF
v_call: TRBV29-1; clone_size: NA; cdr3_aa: CSVDEEVSRGETQYF
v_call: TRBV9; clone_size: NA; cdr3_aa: CASSVGDSSTEAFF
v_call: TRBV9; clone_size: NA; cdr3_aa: CASSVGPYGYTF